The TCR beta chain under discussion was sequenced for a study of cytomegalovirus exposure and HLA in healthy donors. Findings of the study overall: It was reported in a later analysis that an Asian-associated ancestry cluster showed fewer N-insertions than the roughly 660-donor mean. In vitro checks showed that a few CMV-associated chains really do target CMV antigens.

Vbeta (60) and Jbeta (13) primers were used in the PCR. The protocol was immunoSEQ multiplex PCR, while the TCRdb copy is restricted to in-frame clones and leaves out a portion. The sample lists under 200,000 clones; over 70% were seen once. Remarks on this clone: Its antigen is as yet unknown.

The germline gives CDR1 ENHRY, CDR2 SYGVKD. The length of the CDR3 is 15 residues. V lost 2 bases to trimming and J lost 0 bases, with 5 bases between them. The chain has TRBV10-3 and TRBJ2-6; D remains unclear. The TCR comes from a man aged 50-59 years in good health and CMV-seronegative. Material: PBMCs. The CDR3 DNA reads as TGTGCCATCAGTGAGGAGTTCTCTGGGGCCAACGTCCTGACTTTC. Amino acid sequence: CAISEEFSGANVLTF.